This T cell receptor (beta chain) originates from a study of spatial heterogeneity in lung cancer. Study-level findings and limits: Expanded alpha and beta TCR counts within tumors tracked tumor mutation counts.

The presence of a unique molecular identifier marked each TCR cDNA molecule. MiXCR, applied by TCRdb to the 5' RACE reads, yields one record per CDR3 protein. The sample has about 8,000 distinct CDR3 sequences, 9.6% seen once; the top ten hold 10% to 15%. With V trimmed by 6 bases and J by 7 bases, 6 bases remained unmatched. This CDR3 contains 14 residues. This clonotype is judged medium-sized (0.01 to 0.1%). As yet, its antigen is unknown. The time point here: sample taken at primary tumor resection. The sequenced material consisted of unsorted whole RNA from tumor, nontumor lung or frozen PBMC. V and J are TRBV12-3 or TRBV12-4 and TRBJ1-6, with 7 bases matching TRBD1. This receptor was identified in a male donor with early-stage non-small cell lung cancer. The sequences come from lung tumor tissue, collected at surgery. CDR3 protein: CASSDQGGNSPLHF. The CDR3 DNA reads as TGTGCCAGCAGCGACCAGGGGGGCAATTCACCCCTCCACTTT.